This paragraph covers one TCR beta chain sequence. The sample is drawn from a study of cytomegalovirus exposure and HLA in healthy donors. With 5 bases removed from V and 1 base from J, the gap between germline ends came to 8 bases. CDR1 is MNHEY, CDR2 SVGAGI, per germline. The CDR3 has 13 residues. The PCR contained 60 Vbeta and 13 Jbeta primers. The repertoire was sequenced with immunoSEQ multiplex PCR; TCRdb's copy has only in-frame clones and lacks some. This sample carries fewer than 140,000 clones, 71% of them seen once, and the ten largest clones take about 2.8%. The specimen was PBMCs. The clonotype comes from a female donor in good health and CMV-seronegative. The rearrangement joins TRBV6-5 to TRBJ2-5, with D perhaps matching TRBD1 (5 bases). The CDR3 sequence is CASSRQSQETQYF. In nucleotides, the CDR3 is TGTGCCAGCAGTCGACAGTCCCAAGAGACCCAGTACTTC.